The clone carrying this T cell receptor beta chain was counted a few times. The sample belongs to a study of regulatory T cells in long-lasting Graves disease. Both iRepertoire HTBI primers and Arm-PCR of CDR3 regions were used to build the TCR beta libraries. TCRdb redid the calling of the multiplex PCR reads with MiXCR, one entry per CDR3 protein. The table has 650,000 to 850,000 distinct CDR3 sequences, around 30% seen once. V lost 6 bases, J lost 0 bases, and 14 bases lay in between. The CDR3 length is 15 residues. CDR1 is SGHVS, CDR2 FNYEAQ, per germline. Time point denoted: persistent/refractory GD, antithyroid drugs over 5 years with positive TRAb. RNA isolated from PBMCs was used to make the TCR library.

The source material was peripheral blood mononuclear cells (PBMCs), sampled when the disease was refractory, from a patient treated with antithyroid drugs. This sequence joins TRBV7-6 and TRBJ1-1, with no clear D. The sequence derives from a female donor with Graves disease. As DNA, the CDR3 is TGTGCCAGCAGTACCACCGGGGTCATGAACACTGAAGCTTTCTTT. This gives the protein CASSTTGVMNTEAFF.